This paragraph reports one TCR beta chain. This entry comes from a study of T cells in Graves' hyperthyroidism and ophthalmopathy. Amplified TCR beta CDR3 regions came from RNA transcripts. An initial round of RT-PCR targeting the TCR CDR3 relied on the HTBI primer set. Via MiXCR, TCRdb re-called the multiplex PCR reads, giving one row per CDR3 protein. Among approximately 32,000 distinct CDR3 sequences, about 49% were seen once, and the ten largest hold approximately 6.2%. The CDR3 length is 14 residues. The V gene's germline CDR1 is DFQATT and CDR2 SNEGSKA (reference sequence). V lost 0 bases to trimming and J lost 5 bases; unmatched junction nucleotides: 4.

The TCR originated in a woman in her forties or fifties with Graves' hyperthyroidism that later progressed to Graves' ophthalmopathy. The chain employs TRBV20-1 and TRBJ2-7, with 10 bases lining up with TRBD1. The sequenced material came from blood. The CDR3 coding sequence is TGCAGTGCTAGAGAGAGAGGACAGGGGGACGAGCAGTACTTC. It is translated as CSARERGQGDEQYF.